These 21 T cell receptor beta chains were sequenced from one sample in a study of OX40 agonist ivuxolimab in advanced cancers. Data came from immunoSEQ multiplex PCR; TCRdb stores just in-frame clones and leaves some out. The data hold about 77,000 clones, with 80% to 90% observed a single time. The sequencing used CD4+ or CD8+ T cells sorted from blood, collected in a trial of the OX40 agonist ivuxolimab. Source of these receptors: an adult with an advanced solid tumor such as melanoma, head and neck, liver or kidney cancer.

The chain uses TRBV5-6 and TRBJ2-3; D gene ambiguous. Per germline, CDR1 SGHDT and CDR2 YYEEEE. CDR3 length equals 12 residues. V lost 4 bases and J lost 4, with 7 bases in between. The CDR3 region has the DNA TGTGCCAGCAGCCCTGACTCAGATACGCAGTATTTT. Translated, it gives CASSPDSDTQYF.

V gene TRBV28 combines with J gene TRBJ1-2, with D possibly being TRBD1 (5 bases). This CDR3 is built from 15 residues. Trimming stripped 6 bases from V and 4 bases from J, with 18 bases between. Looked up from germline, CDR1 is MDHEN and CDR2 is SYDVKM. The chain's CDR3 is CASSVLTGGPYGYTF. CDR3 sequence (DNA): TGTGCCAGCAGCGTGTTAACAGGCGGGCCCTATGGCTACACCTTC.

A few counts support this clone. This chain uses TRBV19 with TRBJ2-5; 12 bases match TRBD2. The V gene's germline CDR1 is LNHDA and CDR2 SQIVND (reference sequence). V trimming: 6 bases; J trimming: 1 base; junction bases outside the gene matches: 6. The CDR3 is 16 amino acids. This CDR3 is CASRERLAGAQETQYF. CDR3 sequence (DNA): TGTGCCAGTAGGGAAAGACTAGCGGGAGCCCAAGAGACCCAGTACTTC.

This clone was seen more than once but under ten times. This chain links TRBV11-2 with TRBJ1-5; D gene uncertain. The CDR3 sequence is 13 residues long. Deletions cut 0 bases from V and 2 bases from J, with 2 bases between. In germline, CDR1 is SGHAT, CDR2 FQNNGV. The CDR3, as DNA: TGTGCCAGCAGCTTAGATCGCAATCAGCCCCAGCATTTT. It specifies CASSLDRNQPQHF.

The chain employs TRBV9 and TRBJ2-1; the D is unclear. This CDR3 comprises 13 residues. CDR1 is SGDLS and CDR2 is YYNGEE in the germline V gene. V was pared by 4 bases and J by 9 bases, with 14 bases between. CDR3 region: CASSKSLTGEQFF. DNA of the CDR3: TGTGCCAGCAGCAAGAGCCTAACCGGTGAGCAGTTCTTC. Filled out from reference TRBV9 and TRBJ2-1, the complete variable domain reads DSGVTQTPKHLITATGQRVTLRCSPRSGDLSVYWYQQSLDQGLQFLIQYYNGEERAKGNILERFSAQQFPDLHSELNLSSLELGDSALYFCASSKSLTGEQFFGPGTRLTVL.

The chain uses TRBV7-3 and TRBJ1-6, with D maybe TRBD1 (5 bases). This CDR3 has 16 amino acids. The V and J ends lost 2 bases and 7 bases respectively, with 15 bases between them. Germline V CDR1 and CDR2: SGHTA, FQGTGA. CDR3 sequence: CASSLLGDGWNSPLHF. The CDR3 nucleotides are TGTGCCAGCAGCTTATTAGGGGACGGGTGGAATTCACCCCTCCACTTT.

Here the CDR3 DNA reads TGTGCCAGCAGTTTGCCCAGCGGCTCCTCCGTTGAGCAGTTCTTC. Translating it yields CASSLPSGSSVEQFF. The gene calls are TRBV28 and TRBJ2-1, with TRBD2 as a possible D gene (5 bases). The CDR3 has 15 amino acids. Per germline, CDR1 MDHEN and CDR2 SYDVKM. The V end was cut by 3 bases, the J end by 9 bases, with 18 bases between.

The chain couples TRBV7-2 to TRBJ2-5; D perhaps matches TRBD1 (5 bases). V was shortened by 5 bases and J by 4 bases, with 14 bases between the two germline ends. Germline CDR1 reads SGHTA; CDR2 reads FQGNSA. The CDR3 has 14 amino acids. CDR3 protein: CASSVYRNSETQYF. Here the CDR3 DNA reads TGTGCCAGCAGCGTTTACAGGAATTCAGAGACCCAGTACTTC.

The V call is TRBV2, the J call TRBJ2-3; no reliable D call. V was shortened by 6 bases and J by 2 bases, with 6 bases between the two germline ends. This CDR3 is 12 amino acids long. Germline loops: CDR1 SNHLY, CDR2 FYNNEI. CDR3 amino acids: CASRGITDTQYF. The DNA of the CDR3 is TGTGCCAGCAGGGGTATCACAGATACGCAGTATTTT.

The CDR3 loop reads CASSPLTDLNTEAFF. The CDR3 DNA is TGTGCCAGCTCACCGTTGACGGACCTGAACACTGAAGCTTTCTTT. The chain carries TRBV18 and TRBJ1-1, with D uncertain. The CDR3 contains 15 residues. V was trimmed by 3 bases and J by 0 bases, leaving 11 bases between them. CDR1 and CDR2 (germline): KGHSH, LQKENI.

The DNA for the CDR3 is TGTGCCAGCAGACCTGAGAGGAACTCCTACAATGAGCAGTTCTTC. Amino acid sequence: CASRPERNSYNEQFF. V usage is TRBV2 and J usage is TRBJ2-1; D is undetermined. From germline, CDR1 is SNHLY and CDR2 FYNNEI. Trimming took 6 bases from V and 0 from J, leaving 12 bases between them. The CDR3 spans 15 residues.

CDR3 sequence: CASSLRSAGGRTDTQYF. CDR3 sequence (DNA): TGTGCCAGCAGCCTTAGGAGTGCGGGGGGACGCACAGATACGCAGTATTTT. The chain employs TRBV11-2 and TRBJ2-3; 8 bases agree with TRBD2. CDR1 and CDR2 (germline): SGHAT, FQNNGV. V shed 5 bases and J 1 base; nucleotides not matched to a gene: 11. The CDR3 spans 17 residues.

The rearrangement joins TRBV6-5 to TRBJ1-6; a weak D match, TRBD1 (5 bases). Germline assignment: CDR1 MNHEY and CDR2 SVGAGI. The V and J ends lost 5 bases and 7 bases respectively, with 15 bases between them. This CDR3 spans 15 amino acids. The CDR3 nucleotides are TGTGCCAGCAGTAGCCCGACAGTAGTAAATTCACCCCTCCACTTT. Protein: CASSSPTVVNSPLHF.

The V and J genes are TRBV9 and TRBJ2-5; TRBD2 aligns across 8 bases. The CDR3 has 15 residues. Germline CDR1 reads SGDLS; CDR2 reads YYNGEE. V dropped 0 bases and J dropped 5; count of bases not matched to a gene: 6. As DNA, the CDR3 is TGTGCCAGCAGCGTAGATCCGGGGGGGCATGAGACCCAGTACTTC. This sequence encodes CASSVDPGGHETQYF.

Note on this clone: At the DNA level, this CDR3 is encoded by other sequences in the same sample as well. This chain links TRBV4-3 with TRBJ2-5, with TRBD1 matching 9 bases. The CDR3 extends over 15 amino acids. From germline, CDR1 is LGHNA and CDR2 YSLEER. The ends lost 3 bases at V and 1 base at J; junction bases unmatched: 3. This CDR3 is CASSQDRGPQETQYF. The DNA of the CDR3 is TGCGCCAGCAGCCAGGACAGGGGACCCCAAGAGACCCAGTACTTC.

Only a few counts were recorded for this clone. V usage is TRBV14 and J usage is TRBJ1-4, with a weak D call TRBD1 (6 bases). CDR1 and CDR2 from the germline V gene are SGHDN and FVKESK. This CDR3 contains 13 residues. Between the trimmed V and J ends, which lost 1 base and 12 bases, there was a span of 12 bases. CDR3 sequence: CASSQVFGGQLFF. In DNA form, the CDR3 reads TGTGCCAGCAGCCAAGTTTTTGGGGGGCAACTGTTTTTT.

This rearrangement joins TRBV30 to TRBJ2-5; the match to TRBD2 covers 9 bases. Germline V gene lookup returns CDR1 GTSNPN and CDR2 SVGIG (reference sequence). Trimming cost V 4 bases and J 5 bases; bases outside gene matches: 14. The CDR3 sequence is 16 residues long. CDR3 nucleotides: TGTGCCTGGAAGCCACAGCGGGGGGTCCGCCGGGAGACCCAGTACTTC. It translates to CAWKPQRGVRRETQYF.

This clone was picked up one time. This chain uses TRBV5-1 with TRBJ2-2; D gene uncertain. Between the trimmed V and J ends, which lost 4 bases and 2 bases, there was a span of 15 bases. This CDR3 is built from 16 residues. Germline loops: CDR1 SGHRS, CDR2 YFSETQ. CDR3 coding DNA: TGCGCCAGCAGCCGGTATCAGCAGTTAAACACCGGGGAGCTGTTTTTT. Its protein product is CASSRYQQLNTGELFF. The entire variable domain, with the rest obtained from reference TRBV5-1 and TRBJ2-2, is as follows: KAGVTQTPRYLIKTRGQQVTLSCSPISGHRSVSWYQQTPGQGLQFLFEYFSETQRNKGNFPGRFSGRQFSNSRSEMNVSTLELGDSALYLCASSRYQQLNTGELFFGEGSRLTVL.

The V call is TRBV7-6, the J call TRBJ2-1, with D perhaps TRBD1 or TRBD2 (5 bases each). CDR1 is SGHVS, CDR2 FNYEAQ, per germline. V gave up 6 bases and J gave up 8 bases, with 20 bases separating them. CDR3 length: 15 residues. The chain's CDR3 is CASSSVGVFNYEQFF. In DNA form, the CDR3 reads TGTGCCAGCAGTTCCGTGGGGGTTTTTAACTATGAGCAGTTCTTC.

This chain links TRBV5-4 with TRBJ2-3; 14 nucleotides match TRBD2. The germline V gene encodes CDR1 SGHNT and CDR2 YYREEE (reference sequence). V shed 4 bases and J 1 base; nucleotides not matched to a gene: 2. This CDR3 region has 16 residues. CDR3 region: CASSTGLAGGTDTQYF. The CDR3 bases are TGTGCCAGCAGCACGGGACTAGCGGGAGGCACAGATACGCAGTATTTT.

The chain has TRBV7-6 and TRBJ2-7; TRBD2 is a possible D gene (7 bases). CDR1 and CDR2 (germline): SGHVS, FNYEAQ. Trimming left V 5 bases short and J 0 bases short, with 11 bases between. CDR3 length: 14 residues. CDR3 bases: TGTGCCAGCAGCCTACGGGGGGCCTCCTACGAGCAGTACTTC. Translated, it gives CASSLRGASYEQYF.